This entry is about one TCR beta chain. Its antigen is not identified. The PCR used 60 Vbeta and 13 Jbeta primers. The assay was immunoSEQ multiplex PCR, and TCRdb's table has in-frame clones only and misses some. Its clone listing holds approximately 110,000 clones. The entry originates in a study of cytomegalovirus exposure and HLA in healthy donors. Regarding the study as a whole: Data from an earlier analysis indicated that most TCR beta V segments were productive either about 90% or about 30% of the time. Some V segments could not be told apart, so they were left out, TRBV6-2 and TRBV6-3 among them. It was reported that TCR beta sequences correctly inferred the HLA-A and HLA-B alleles for most subjects.

The CDR3 spans 14 residues. Germline V CDR1 and CDR2: SGHTA, FQGNSA. With 5 bases removed from V and 4 bases from J, the gap between germline ends came to 14 bases. This receptor was identified in a man over 45 in good health and CMV-seronegative. The sequenced sample consisted of PBMCs. This chain links TRBV7-2 with TRBJ1-2; D unclear. CDR3 loop: CASSPDSAGYGYTF. The CDR3 DNA reads as TGTGCCAGCAGCCCAGACTCAGCCGGCTATGGCTACACCTTC.